The following is a TCR beta chain sequence with its context. The specificity of this receptor is unknown. Per-base qualities were not stored, and no clone one base away is much larger. At diagnosis, peripheral blood, uninvolved tumor-adjacent lung and tumor were collected and stored as a combination of fresh-frozen and FFPE material. For TCR repertoire profiling, blood samples were analyzed as peripheral blood mononuclear cells. The source of the sample is a study of T cells in localized non-small cell lung cancer (dated by TCRdb to 2020 to 2022). Regarding the study in general: The study analyzed T cell repertoires of 200 to 250 early-stage NSCLC patients, comparing tumors and uninvolved tumor-adjacent lungs. All 220 or so NSCLC patients in the cohort were treatment-naive and had localized lung tumors that were resected. Of the NSCLC patients, over 120 were male and approximately 100 were female, and the mean age was approximately 64 years. The investigation overall reported the following: A median of around 60 of the top 100 tumor clones turned up in the paired uninvolved adjacent lung, and fewer than 35 of those clones also ranked among the top 100 of that same adjacent lung. Because multi-region tumor sequencing was not performed, intratumor heterogeneity could not be ruled out. Because the study design was exploratory, TCR variables were selected using unadjusted p-values without false-discovery rate correction. The highest T cell clonality was observed in uninvolved tumor-adjacent lung, where clonality exceeded that of tumor, suggesting that antigenic responses were more focused in uninvolved tumor-adjacent lung. Higher T cell density in blood was associated with longer overall survival, whereas higher clonality in adjacent lung was associated with shorter survival.

Via the germline V gene, CDR1 is SQVTM and CDR2 ANQGSEA. Reading from cysteine to phenylalanine, the CDR3 counts 12 amino acids. CDR3 DNA only is kept here, 36 bases in frame from base 1. The junction shows trimming of 3 bases on V and 5 bases on J, plus 10 bases between the germline ends. The immunoSEQ Assay was used to sequence TCR beta CDR3 regions from DNA. For the original study's pipeline: T cell density was computed as TCR beta template counts normalized to usable DNA estimated by amplifying housekeeping genes. Richness was estimated with the preseqR package, extrapolating to 400,000 templates for PBMC samples and 120,000 templates for tissue samples. Clonality was taken to be one minus Pielou's evenness. To identify tissue-enriched TCRs, differential abundance testing was run on productive amino-acid clonotypes with a minimum total count of 5 and an alpha of 0.1. The Jaccard Index and the Morisita Overlap Index were used to quantify repertoire overlap between compartments. TCR beta CDR3s were clustered by GLIPH together with public tetramer-defined viral CDR3s, and at least three viral sequences plus V-gene enrichment were required for viral motifs. This is the immuneACCESS table as TCRdb keeps it, with only in-frame sequences that have V and J called. A part of the clones is gone; compared with another copy, unresolved V genes explain less than half, and the rest is unexplained. V, J and clone size derive from that table, while D and trimming were established from the DNA sequence. The sample data list more than 20,000 clones, and about 90% of these were observed just once. Approximately 30% of the sample is in the top ten clones.

The chain links TRBV29-1 with TRBJ2-5; TRBD1 is a possible D gene, resting on 5 matching bases. The source material was peripheral blood, sampled before any cancer treatment. The clonotype originates from a male donor older than 55 with stage I squamous cell lung carcinoma. The nucleotide sequence is given as TGCAGCGTTGAGGGGCCCTGGGAGACCCAGTACTTC. It translates to CSVEGPWETQYF. This CDR3, with the reference TRBV29-1 and TRBJ2-5 proteins standing in past its ends, gives the full variable domain SAVISQKPSRDICQRGTSLTIQCQVDSQVTMMFWYRQQPGQSLTLIATANQGSEATYESGFVIDKFPISRPNLTFSTLTVSNMSPEDSSIYLCSVEGPWETQYFGPGTRLLVL.